The T cell receptor (beta chain) under discussion was sequenced for a study of T cells in Graves' hyperthyroidism and ophthalmopathy. Whole-study results and caveats: In simple terms, a model built on 13 V-J features told ophthalmopathy apart from stable hyperthyroidism.

Researchers took RNA transcripts and amplified the TCR beta CDR3 regions from them. TCR CDR3 underwent first-round RT-PCR with the HTBI primer set. TCRdb reprocessed the multiplex PCR reads with MiXCR, giving one entry per CDR3 protein. This sample has about 260,000 distinct CDR3 sequences, with less than 30% found just once. With a duration under 2 months, the hyperthyroidism was newly diagnosed in patients aged 18 to 65. V trimming: 6 bases; J trimming: 2 bases; junction bases outside the gene matches: 9. CDR3 length: 17 amino acids. The germline V gene encodes CDR1 MNHEY and CDR2 SVGEGT. Comment on this clonotype: Antigen specificity is unknown.

Sequenced: blood. The chain links TRBV6-2 or TRBV6-3 to TRBJ2-7, with 14 bases lining up with TRBD2. The TCR originated in a man aged 35-49 years with Graves' hyperthyroidism that later progressed to Graves' ophthalmopathy. Here the CDR3 reads CASRGTTSGRGPYEQYF. As DNA, the CDR3 is TGTGCCAGCAGGGGAACGACTAGCGGGAGGGGACCCTACGAGCAGTACTTC.